Listed here are 19 T cell receptor beta chains from one sample, sequenced in a study of blood T cell repertoires in COVID-19. TCRdb's table, derived via immunoSEQ multiplex PCR, lists solely in-frame clones and lacks some. The sample includes about 260,000 clones, 80% to 90% seen only once; the top ten take approximately 2%. The specimen was peripheral blood. The receptors stem from a man between 25 and 39 years old with active or convalescent COVID-19.

The chain has TRBV19 and TRBJ1-2; 7 nucleotides align to TRBD1. The CDR3 consists of 13 residues. From germline, CDR1 is LNHDA and CDR2 SQIVND (reference sequence). The junction had 2 bases not matched to a gene; V was cut back by 5 bases and J by 2 bases. This CDR3 is CASSGTVNYGYTF. The CDR3 DNA is TGTGCCAGTAGTGGGACAGTAAACTATGGCTACACCTTC.

This sequence joins TRBV29-1 and TRBJ2-3; 9 bases line up with TRBD1. Trimming cost V 4 bases and J 2 bases; bases outside gene matches: 4. The CDR3 totals 14 residues. The germline V gene encodes CDR1 SQVTM and CDR2 ANQGSEA. CDR3 region: CSVVDRGITDTQYF. In DNA form, the CDR3 reads TGCAGCGTTGTCGACAGGGGGATCACAGATACGCAGTATTTT.

On this clone: Distinct nucleotide sequences in the sample also encode this CDR3. V and J are TRBV6-5 and TRBJ2-7; 7 bases map to TRBD1. CDR1 is MNHEY, CDR2 SVGAGI, per germline. Trimming removed 6 bases from V and 4 bases from J; junction bases left unmatched: 3. This CDR3 spans 12 amino acids. The CDR3 spells CASRDRVYEQYF. The CDR3 nucleotides read TGTGCCAGCAGAGACAGGGTTTACGAGCAGTACTTC.

The chain combines TRBV6-2 or TRBV6-3 with TRBJ1-5, with 8 bases matching TRBD1. CDR3 length: 20 residues. CDR1 MNHEY and CDR2 SVGEGT come from the germline V gene. With 3 bases clipped from V and 2 bases from J, the junction kept 18 bases outside the gene matches. This CDR3 reads CASSYSNLQSQGVGNQPQHF. CDR3 in DNA: TGTGCCAGCAGTTATAGTAACCTCCAATCACAGGGGGTAGGCAATCAGCCCCAGCATTTT.

This chain uses TRBV4-3 with TRBJ2-1; D is unresolved. This CDR3 has 12 residues. V lost 1 base, J lost 6 bases, and 4 bases lay in between. From germline, CDR1 is LGHNA and CDR2 YSLEER. Written as DNA, the CDR3 is TGCGCCAGCAGCCAAGGAGGCAATGAGCAGTTCTTC. Protein: CASSQGGNEQFF.

This chain joins TRBV2 and TRBJ2-7, with D unclear. CDR1 is SNHLY, CDR2 FYNNEI, per germline. Trimming left V 7 bases short and J 7 bases short, with 14 bases between. The CDR3 is 12 amino acids. CDR3 bases: TGTGCCAGCAAAATCCCCCTACGGGAGCAGTACTTC. As protein: CASKIPLREQYF.

This chain links TRBV3-1 (or the pseudogene TRBV3-2) with TRBJ2-1, with D tentatively TRBD2 (5 bases). V dropped 0 bases and J dropped 0 bases, with 9 bases sitting between them. Germline lookup yields CDR1 LGHDT and CDR2 YNNKEL (reference sequence). The CDR3 is 16 residues long. This chain's CDR3 is CASSQDLGSSYNEQFF. The DNA of the CDR3 is TGTGCCAGCAGCCAAGATTTGGGGAGCTCCTACAATGAGCAGTTCTTC.

The chain recombines TRBV20-1 with TRBJ1-4; 9 bases fit TRBD1. Germline CDR1 and CDR2: DFQATT and SNEGSKA (reference sequence). There are 15 residues in the CDR3. The V segment lost 3 bases and the J segment 8 bases; nucleotides outside the gene matches: 10. CDR3 protein: CSASRTDRGSEKLFF. DNA of the CDR3: TGCAGTGCTAGTCGGACGGACAGGGGATCAGAAAAACTGTTTTTT.

The chain combines TRBV5-4 with TRBJ1-1; D gene ambiguous. Germline loops: CDR1 SGHNT, CDR2 YYREEE (reference sequence). CDR3 length: 14 residues. The V end was cut by 6 bases, the J end by 3 bases, with 15 bases between. The CDR3 reads CASNPYTDYTEAFF. CDR3 coding DNA: TGTGCCAGCAACCCCTACACCGACTACACTGAAGCTTTCTTT.

The chain combines TRBV27 with TRBJ2-7, with a tentative D call TRBD1 (6 bases). The CDR3 length is 15 residues. The germline gives CDR1 MNHEY, CDR2 SMNVEV (reference sequence). Trimming cost V 5 bases and J 7 bases, with 21 bases left between them. The CDR3 sequence is CASSPDPRGTGEQYF. CDR3 coding DNA: TGTGCCAGCAGTCCAGACCCCAGGGGCACTGGGGAGCAGTACTTC.

The gene calls are TRBV9 and TRBJ2-3; 8 bases align to TRBD2. The ends lost 3 bases at V and 2 bases at J; junction bases unmatched: 14. The CDR3 runs 18 residues. Germline values: CDR1 SGDLS, CDR2 YYNGEE. The CDR3 loop is CASSEASPGLGFTDTQYF. CDR3 in DNA: TGTGCCAGCAGCGAAGCGTCGCCGGGACTAGGGTTCACAGATACGCAGTATTTT.

The CDR3 protein is CASSGFNRGYSYEQYF. In DNA, the CDR3 is TGTGCCAGCAGTGGGTTTAACAGGGGGTACTCCTACGAGCAGTACTTC. The rearrangement uses TRBV6-1 and TRBJ2-7; 8 bases line up with TRBD1. Germline loops: CDR1 MNHNS, CDR2 SASEGT. The CDR3 loop spans 16 amino acids. V was pared by 4 bases and J by 0 bases, with 8 bases of the junction left unmatched.

This clone was counted a few times. The chain uses TRBV13 and TRBJ2-1, with TRBD1 identical over 7 bases. The CDR3 extends over 13 amino acids. V lost 5 bases, J lost 9 bases, and 7 bases stayed unmatched. Looked up from germline, CDR1 is PRHDT and CDR2 is FYEKMQ (reference sequence). In DNA form, the CDR3 reads TGTGCCAGCAGCGTTGGGACAGTAGGTGAGCAGTTCTTC. Protein sequence: CASSVGTVGEQFF. The full variable domain, in which reference TRBV13 and TRBJ2-1 provide the parts outside the CDR3, is AAGVIQSPRHLIKEKRETATLKCYPIPRHDTVYWYQQGPGQDPQFLISFYEKMQSDKGSIPDRFSAQQFSDYHSELNMSSLELGDSALYFCASSVGTVGEQFFGPGTRLTVL.

This chain uses TRBV5-1 with TRBJ2-3, with 10 bases matching TRBD2. The germline V gene has CDR1 SGHRS and CDR2 YFSETQ. Germline trimming cut 3 bases from V and 2 bases from J; bases unmatched to any gene: 6. CDR3 length: 16 amino acids. For the CDR3, the DNA is TGCGCCAGCAGCTCCAAAGCGGGGGGGAACACAGATACGCAGTATTTT. This codes for CASSSKAGGNTDTQYF.

The rearrangement joins TRBV18 to TRBJ1-2, with 9 bases aligning to TRBD1. This CDR3 spans 14 amino acids. The germline CDR1 and CDR2 sequences are KGHSH and LQKENI. Trimming at V came to 0 bases and at J to 5 bases, leaving 1 base not matched to a gene. The CDR3: CASSPPGTGYGYTF. The DNA for the CDR3 is TGTGCCAGCTCACCACCAGGGACAGGGTATGGCTACACCTTC.

V gene TRBV7-2 combines with J gene TRBJ1-4; D not certain. Trimming left V 5 bases short and J 0 bases short, with 7 bases between. The CDR3 runs 14 residues. Germline CDR1 and CDR2: SGHTA and FQGNSA. The CDR3 is CASSPTPTNEKLFF. Written as DNA, the CDR3 is TGTGCCAGCAGCCCGACTCCAACTAATGAAAAACTGTTTTTT.

J is TRBJ1-6 and V is TRBV19; D possibly corresponds to TRBD1 (5 bases). The germline V and J ends were trimmed by 3 bases and 10 bases, with 10 bases remaining between them. The germline V gene encodes CDR1 LNHDA and CDR2 SQIVND (reference sequence). This CDR3 spans 13 amino acids. The CDR3: CASSIGGDSPLHF. CDR3 DNA: TGTGCCAGTAGTATTGGGGGGGACTCACCCCTCCACTTT.

J is TRBJ2-7 and V is TRBV7-6, with 10 positions matching TRBD1. Germline V lookup: CDR1 SGHVS, CDR2 FNYEAQ. The CDR3 has 15 amino acids. The J segment lost 4 bases and the V segment lost 4 bases, leaving 7 bases of the junction unmatched. The CDR3 loop reads CASSSGQGIRYEQYF. CDR3 DNA: TGTGCCAGCAGCTCGGGACAGGGGATCCGGTACGAGCAGTACTTC.

This chain joins TRBV27 and TRBJ2-7; 9 bases line up with TRBD1. The J segment lost 3 bases and the V segment lost 8 bases, leaving 5 bases of the junction unmatched. Germline CDR1 reads MNHEY; CDR2 reads SMNVEV (reference sequence). The CDR3 covers 13 residues. CDR3 protein: CASGRDRDYEQYF. The CDR3 DNA reads TGTGCCAGCGGCCGGGACAGGGACTACGAGCAGTACTTC.